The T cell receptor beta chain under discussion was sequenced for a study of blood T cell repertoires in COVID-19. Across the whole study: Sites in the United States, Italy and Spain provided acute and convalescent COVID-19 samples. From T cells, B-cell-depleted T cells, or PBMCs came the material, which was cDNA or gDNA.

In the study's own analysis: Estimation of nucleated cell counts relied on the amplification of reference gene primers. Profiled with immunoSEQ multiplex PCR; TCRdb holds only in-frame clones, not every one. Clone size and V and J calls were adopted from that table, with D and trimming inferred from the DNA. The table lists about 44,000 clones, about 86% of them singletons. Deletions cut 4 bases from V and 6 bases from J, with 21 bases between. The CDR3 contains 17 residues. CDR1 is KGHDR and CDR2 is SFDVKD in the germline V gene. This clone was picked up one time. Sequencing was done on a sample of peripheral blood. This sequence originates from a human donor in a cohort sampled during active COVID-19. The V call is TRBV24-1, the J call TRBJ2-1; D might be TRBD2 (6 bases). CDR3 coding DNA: TGTGCCACCAGTGAAACCGGGAGTTCGCCCTACTTCAATGAGCAGTTCTTC. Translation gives CATSETGSSPYFNEQFF.